The 26 T cell receptor beta chains presented below share a single source sample, sequenced in a study of CD8 T cells in Susac syndrome. Random hexamers were used to reverse transcribe about 0.5 to 1 ug of RNA. Via MiXCR, TCRdb re-called the immunoSEQ multiplex PCR reads, giving one row per CDR3 protein. The data show 180,000 or so distinct CDR3 sequences, about 94% seen once. The sample taken for sequencing was CD4+ T cells from PBMCs. These TCRs come from a human donor with multiple sclerosis.

V gene TRBV20-1 combines with J gene TRBJ1-1; TRBD1 matches 9 bases. The CDR3 consists of 12 residues. Trimming cost V 6 bases and J 7 bases; bases outside gene matches: 6. CDR1 is DFQATT and CDR2 is SNEGSKA in the germline V gene (reference sequence). CDR3 DNA: TGCAGTGCCGGACAGGGGTGGGATGAAGCTTTCTTT. Translated: CSAGQGWDEAFF.

The chain uses TRBV20-1 and TRBJ2-3, with D hard to call. V shed 7 bases and J shed 6 bases, with 11 bases lying between them. Per germline, CDR1 DFQATT and CDR2 SNEGSKA (reference sequence). The CDR3 runs to 11 residues. The CDR3 DNA reads as TGCAGTGTGCTCCGGGTCGATACGCAGTATTTT. Its protein product is CSVLRVDTQYF.

This chain uses TRBV5-6 with TRBJ2-2; D is unresolved. The CDR3 covers 12 residues. Trimming pared 1 base from V and 7 bases from J, leaving 5 bases between. Germline V lookup: CDR1 SGHDT, CDR2 YYEEEE. The CDR3 nucleotides are TGTGCCAGCAGCTTGATAATCGGGGAGCTGTTTTTT. It specifies CASSLIIGELFF. The entire variable domain, with the rest obtained from reference TRBV5-6 and TRBJ2-2, is as follows: DAGVTQSPTHLIKTRGQQVTLRCSPKSGHDTVSWYQQALGQGPQFIFQYYEEEERQRGNFPDRFSGHQFPNYSSELNVNALLLGDSALYLCASSLIIGELFFGEGSRLTVL.

The rearrangement uses TRBV6-2 or TRBV6-3 and TRBJ2-2, with D unclear. There are 12 residues in the CDR3. V lost 8 bases, J lost 1 base, and 5 bases lay in between. The germline V gene has CDR1 MNHEY and CDR2 SVGEGT. The CDR3 DNA sequence: TGTGCCAGCTGGAGGAACACCGGGGAGCTGTTTTTT. Its translation: CASWRNTGELFF.

The chain couples TRBV20-1 to TRBJ1-2; 7 bases match TRBD1. Germline assignment: CDR1 DFQATT and CDR2 SNEGSKA (reference sequence). The CDR3 extends over 14 amino acids. Trimming at V came to 3 bases and at J to 5 bases, leaving 9 bases not matched to a gene. Here the CDR3 reads CSASFQGDPYGYTF. In DNA, the CDR3 is TGCAGTGCTAGTTTTCAGGGGGACCCATATGGCTACACCTTC.

Only one count was recorded for this clonotype. The rearrangement links TRBV28 to TRBJ1-6, with 9 bases lining up with TRBD1. This CDR3 has 15 residues. V shed 6 bases and J 9 bases; nucleotides not matched to a gene: 9. The germline V gene has CDR1 MDHEN and CDR2 SYDVKM. CDR3 loop: CASSPRQGVISPLHF. In DNA form, the CDR3 reads TGTGCCAGCAGCCCCCGACAGGGGGTTATTTCACCCCTCCACTTT.

This chain connects TRBV30 to TRBJ1-1; a weak D match, TRBD1 (5 bases). The CDR3 is 13 amino acids. V was shortened by 1 base and J by 0 bases, with 6 bases between the two germline ends. Germline CDR1 reads GTSNPN; CDR2 reads SVGIG (reference sequence). Here the CDR3 reads CAWSAQVNTEAFF. The CDR3 coding sequence is TGTGCCTGGAGTGCACAGGTGAACACTGAAGCTTTCTTT.

The chain couples TRBV20-1 to TRBJ2-3; D is uncertain. Germline assignment: CDR1 DFQATT and CDR2 SNEGSKA (reference sequence). V lost 3 bases and J 2 bases, leaving 9 bases between the germline ends. The CDR3 has 13 residues. This chain's CDR3 is CSASFPDTDTQYF. The CDR3 nucleotides are TGCAGTGCTAGCTTCCCCGACACAGATACGCAGTATTTT.

The chain employs TRBV20-1 and TRBJ2-7, with TRBD2 identical over 13 bases. V dropped 4 bases and J dropped 6; count of bases not matched to a gene: 3. Looked up from germline, CDR1 is DFQATT and CDR2 is SNEGSKA (reference sequence). This CDR3 has 13 residues. The CDR3 spells CSATRTSGGEQYF. In nucleotides, the CDR3 is TGCAGTGCTACACGGACTAGCGGGGGCGAGCAGTACTTC.

The genes are TRBV5-4 and TRBJ2-7; D is perhaps TRBD1 (6 bases). The CDR3 runs 13 residues. Germline CDR1 and CDR2: SGHNT and YYREEE (reference sequence). V lost 5 bases to trimming and J lost 3 bases, with 12 bases between them. The CDR3: CASRDRQHYEQYF. The DNA for the CDR3 is TGTGCCAGCAGGGACAGACAGCACTACGAGCAGTACTTC.

The chain has TRBV2 and TRBJ2-2, with D possibly matching TRBD2 (5 bases). The ends were cut back, 5 bases at V and 5 bases at J, with 15 bases in the middle. CDR1 and CDR2 (germline): SNHLY, FYNNEI. The CDR3 covers 15 residues. CDR3 residues: CASSPSTLATGELFF. CDR3 bases: TGTGCCAGCAGTCCATCGACGCTAGCAACCGGGGAGCTGTTTTTT.

The chain couples TRBV13 to TRBJ2-1, with TRBD2 matching over 8 bases. The ends lost 5 bases at V and 6 bases at J; junction bases unmatched: 15. This CDR3 is built from 17 residues. Germline CDR1 reads PRHDT; CDR2 reads FYEKMQ (reference sequence). CDR3 amino acids: CASSPRTSQVVFNEQFF. CDR3 in DNA: TGTGCCAGCAGCCCGAGGACTAGCCAGGTCGTTTTCAATGAGCAGTTCTTC.

The gene calls are TRBV28 and TRBJ1-6; maybe TRBD1 (6 bases). Trimming took 3 bases from V and 7 from J, leaving 16 bases between them. The CDR3 has 16 residues. Germline V lookup: CDR1 MDHEN, CDR2 SYDVKM. In nucleotides, the CDR3 is TGTGCCAGCAGTTTGGCCGGGTGGAGGGGGAATTCACCCCTCCACTTT. Translation: CASSLAGWRGNSPLHF.

V is TRBV14 and J is TRBJ2-3; D assignment may be TRBD1 or TRBD2 (5 bases each). Trimming took off 0 bases at V and 4 bases at J, with 17 bases between the two ends. The CDR3 extends over 17 amino acids. Germline assignment: CDR1 SGHDN and CDR2 FVKESK. The chain's CDR3 is CASSQEWGKGPSDTQYF. CDR3 in DNA: TGTGCCAGCAGCCAAGAATGGGGAAAGGGACCGTCAGATACGCAGTATTTT.

This chain connects TRBV29-1 to TRBJ2-5; weak D call: TRBD1 (5 bases). The V and J ends lost 1 base and 5 bases respectively, with 14 bases between them. Per germline, CDR1 SQVTM and CDR2 ANQGSEA. The CDR3 totals 14 residues. The CDR3 region has the DNA TGCAGCGTTGAAGGGACAATAGATGAGGAGACCCAGTACTTC. Its protein is CSVEGTIDEETQYF.

This sequence joins TRBV11-2 and TRBJ2-1; D gene unclear. Germline lookup yields CDR1 SGHAT and CDR2 FQNNGV. CDR3 length: 16 amino acids. Trimming removed 3 bases from V and 1 base from J, with 13 bases in between. CDR3 DNA: TGTGCCAGCAGCTTGAAGCTCCTCGATTCCTACAATGAGCAGTTCTTC. It specifies CASSLKLLDSYNEQFF.

The table lists this clonotype with a few counts. V and J are TRBV28 and TRBJ1-2; D remains unclear. The CDR3 totals 11 residues. Germline V gene lookup returns CDR1 MDHEN and CDR2 SYDVKM. V lost 5 bases to trimming and J lost 4 bases, with 5 bases between them. CDR3 sequence: CASSVGYGYTF. The CDR3 DNA follows: TGTGCCAGCAGTGTGGGCTATGGCTACACCTTC.

The chain couples TRBV29-1 to TRBJ2-3, with 8 positions matching TRBD2. Germline V CDR1 and CDR2: SQVTM, ANQGSEA. Unmatched junction bases numbered 8, after V lost 4 bases and J lost 2 bases. The CDR3 is 15 residues long. The CDR3 protein is CSVVSGGLLTDTQYF. The CDR3 bases are TGCAGCGTTGTAAGCGGGGGACTCCTCACAGATACGCAGTATTTT.

The V and J genes are TRBV30 and TRBJ2-5, with D perhaps assigned TRBD1 or TRBD2 (5 bases each). Trimming left V 4 bases short and J 4 bases short, with 13 bases between. The CDR3 totals 13 residues. From germline, CDR1 is GTSNPN and CDR2 SVGIG (reference sequence). CDR3 sequence: CAWNGASRETQYF. DNA of the CDR3: TGTGCCTGGAATGGGGCTAGCAGAGAGACCCAGTACTTC.

CDR3 DNA: TGTGCCAGCAGCAAAGTCCCACACTCCGGGGACTGGGCAGAGACCCAGTACTTC. It is translated as CASSKVPHSGDWAETQYF. The chain joins TRBV21-1 to TRBJ2-5; the tabulated D call, TRBD1, remains unverified against the DNA. TRBV21-1 is labeled a pseudogene. This CDR3 spans 18 amino acids.

The genes are TRBV12-3 or TRBV12-4 and TRBJ2-7, with D tentatively TRBD1 (6 bases). The CDR3 extends over 15 amino acids. The germline V and J ends were trimmed by 1 base and 4 bases, with 14 bases remaining between them. The CDR3: CASSLGLGGWYEQYF. In nucleotides, the CDR3 is TGTGCCAGCAGTTTAGGTCTTGGGGGCTGGTACGAGCAGTACTTC.

The chain employs TRBV9 and TRBJ1-5; weak D call: TRBD1 (5 bases). The V end lost 4 bases, the J end lost 5 bases, and 16 bases lay between the germline ends. This CDR3 has 15 amino acids. Germline V CDR1 and CDR2: SGDLS, YYNGEE. The CDR3 loop reads CASSLRAGEDQPQHF. Here the CDR3 DNA reads TGTGCCAGCAGCCTCCGAGCGGGGGAGGATCAGCCCCAGCATTTT. The whole variable domain, filled in from reference TRBV9 and TRBJ1-5, reads DSGVTQTPKHLITATGQRVTLRCSPRSGDLSVYWYQQSLDQGLQFLIQYYNGEERAKGNILERFSAQQFPDLHSELNLSSLELGDSALYFCASSLRAGEDQPQHFGDGTRLSIL.

This chain joins TRBV6-1 and TRBJ2-7, with 10 bases identical to TRBD2. Per germline, CDR1 MNHNS and CDR2 SASEGT. V dropped 6 bases and J dropped 0; count of bases not matched to a gene: 8. CDR3 size: 16 residues. As DNA, the CDR3 is TGTGCCAGCAGAATCCTAGCGGGGGCGACCTCCTACGAGCAGTACTTC. Translation: CASRILAGATSYEQYF.

The chain uses TRBV11-2 and TRBJ1-1, with TRBD1 matching over 7 bases. J gave up 1 base and V 1 base, and 3 bases lay outside the gene matches. CDR3 length: 15 residues. The V gene's germline CDR1 is SGHAT and CDR2 FQNNGV. The CDR3 sequence: CASSLGGTANTEAFF. The CDR3 coding sequence is TGTGCCAGCAGCTTAGGCGGGACAGCGAACACTGAAGCTTTCTTT.

The chain is built from TRBV30 and TRBJ1-1; D unresolved. The CDR3 spans 14 residues. Germline assignment: CDR1 GTSNPN and CDR2 SVGIG (reference sequence). V was clipped by 1 base and J by 0 bases, with 9 bases between them. This CDR3 is CAWSAVALNTEAFF. In DNA, the CDR3 is TGTGCCTGGAGTGCAGTGGCATTGAACACTGAAGCTTTCTTT.

The CDR3 reads CATSGKETQYF. CDR3 coding DNA: TGTGCCACCAGCGGCAAAGAGACCCAGTACTTC. V gene TRBV15 combines with J gene TRBJ2-5; no clear D gene. V was cut by 5 bases and J by 3 bases, with 4 bases left in between. This CDR3 is built from 11 residues. In germline, CDR1 is LNHNV, CDR2 YYDKDF (reference sequence).